One and the same sample provided the 4 T cell receptor beta chains below, sequenced in a study of OX40 agonist ivuxolimab in advanced cancers. The library was prepared using the immunoSEQ multiplex PCR assay. The source is immuneACCESS, and TCRdb retained only in-frame sequences with V and J called. Part of the clones is not carried over; for the studies checked, unresolved V genes explain less than half of this, and the remainder is unexplained. Within this sample are fewer than 85,000 clones, with roughly 80% of them counted one time only. The ten largest clones add up to almost 4.5% of the sample. Sequencing was performed on CD4+ or CD8+ T cells sorted from blood, taken in a trial of the OX40 agonist ivuxolimab. The receptors stem from an adult with an advanced solid tumor such as melanoma, head and neck, liver or kidney cancer.

V usage is TRBV7-8 and J usage is TRBJ2-3, with 12 positions matching TRBD2. The CDR3 totals 16 residues. From germline, CDR1 is SGHVS and CDR2 FQNEAQ. Trimming removed 4 bases from V and 4 bases from J; junction bases left unmatched: 6. The CDR3 DNA follows: TGTGCCAGCAGCTCCTGGACTAGCGGGGACCCAGATACGCAGTATTTT. This translates into CASSSWTSGDPDTQYF.

This sequence joins TRBV7-2 and TRBJ1-2; no reliable D call. V was cut by 0 bases and J by 4 bases, with 3 bases left in between. There are 12 residues in the CDR3. Germline loops: CDR1 SGHTA, CDR2 FQGNSA. The CDR3 here is CASSLAVYGYTF. CDR3 sequence (DNA): TGTGCCAGCAGCTTAGCGGTCTATGGCTACACCTTC.

This rearrangement joins TRBV4-3 to TRBJ1-2; D not certain. Germline V gene lookup returns CDR1 LGHNA and CDR2 YSLEER. The CDR3 consists of 16 residues. V was clipped by 3 bases and J by 6 bases, with 20 bases between them. The CDR3 loop is CASSQEPGPVGDGYTF. CDR3 coding DNA: TGCGCCAGCAGCCAGGAACCGGGCCCTGTCGGAGATGGCTACACCTTC.

The chain uses TRBV2 and TRBJ2-5, with D tentatively TRBD1 (6 bases). Trimming pared 6 bases from V and 1 base from J, leaving 9 bases between. Germline-derived CDR1 and CDR2 are SNHLY and FYNNEI. The CDR3 spans 13 residues. In DNA, the CDR3 is TGTGCCAGCAGGGCAGGGGTCCAAGAGACCCAGTACTTC. Translation: CASRAGVQETQYF.